This T cell receptor (beta chain) emerged from a study of cytomegalovirus exposure and HLA in healthy donors. For the study at large: Genotyping of 400 or so donors showed that over 80% belonged to the Caucasian-associated ancestry cluster. Overall study results and limits: In a later analysis, 16,951 TCR beta sequences were associated with HLA alleles at 0.05 false discovery rate. In vitro testing confirmed a few CMV-associated chains as specific for CMV antigens. Among donors in an Asian-associated ancestry cluster, a later analysis reportedly found fewer N-insertions than the roughly 670-donor mean.

The PCR used 60 Vbeta and 13 Jbeta primers. Data came from immunoSEQ multiplex PCR; TCRdb stores just in-frame clones and leaves some out. The profile shows just over 95,000 clones, more than 60% of them singletons. In its sample, this clone was seen once. Antigen specificity is unknown. Trimming shortened V by 5 bases and J by 7 bases, and 8 bases separated the two germline ends. This CDR3 comprises 10 residues. Germline V gene sequence: CDR1 DFQATT, CDR2 SNEGSKA (reference sequence). The TCR comes from a human donor in good health. The sample consisted of PBMCs. The rearrangement links TRBV20-1 to TRBJ1-1; D uncertain. In nucleotides, the CDR3 is TGCAGTGCTGATACACGTGAAGCTTTCTTT. It specifies CSADTREAFF.